One sample yielded the 21 T cell receptor beta chains listed below, sequenced in a study of shared clonotypes between healthy human individuals. The protocol was immunoSEQ multiplex PCR, while the TCRdb copy is restricted to in-frame clones and leaves out a portion. The repertoire consists of about 2 million clones, with 90% to 95% occurring once and the leading ten covering under 0.15%. The sequencing input was naive CD4+ T cells sorted from blood. Indicated subset: CD45RA+ positively selected. All receptors come from a man in his late teens or twenties in good health.

V usage is TRBV18 and J usage is TRBJ1-2; the match to TRBD1 covers 10 bases. Germline V gene sequence: CDR1 KGHSH, CDR2 LQKENI. Unmatched junction bases numbered 9, after V lost 5 bases and J lost 6 bases. This CDR3 has 15 residues. DNA of the CDR3: TGTGCCAGCTCAGACGACAGGGGGCGGATTGATGGCTACACCTTC. Amino acid sequence: CASSDDRGRIDGYTF.

V usage is TRBV28 and J usage is TRBJ1-1, with D hard to call. This CDR3 has 12 amino acids. V was shortened by 7 bases and J by 7 bases, with 13 bases between the two germline ends. Germline V gene sequence: CDR1 MDHEN, CDR2 SYDVKM. CDR3 region: CASTGKWIEAFF. DNA of the CDR3: TGTGCCAGCACCGGGAAATGGATTGAAGCTTTCTTT.

This clone was seen only once. The chain recombines TRBV28 with TRBJ1-1; D unclear. The CDR3 length is 11 residues. From germline, CDR1 is MDHEN and CDR2 SYDVKM. Trimming cost V 4 bases and J 10 bases, with 10 bases left between them. The CDR3 coding sequence is TGTGCCAGCAGTTCGTTGCTGGTAGCTTTCTTT. Translated, it gives CASSSLLVAFF.

The rearrangement uses TRBV10-1 and TRBJ2-1; perhaps TRBD1 as D (6 bases). Germline CDR1 is WNHNN and CDR2 is SYGVQD (reference sequence). CDR3 length equals 12 residues. Trimming shortened V by 4 bases and J by 11 bases, and 12 bases separated the two germline ends. CDR3 nucleotide sequence: TGCGCCAGCAGTGGAACAGGGAATAAGCAGTTCTTC. It encodes CASSGTGNKQFF.

The chain couples TRBV5-4 to TRBJ2-7; perhaps TRBD2 as D (5 bases). Germline CDR1 is SGHNT and CDR2 is YYREEE (reference sequence). The CDR3 is 15 residues long. V shed 0 bases and J shed 7 bases, with 17 bases lying between them. The CDR3 nucleotides are TGTGCCAGCAGCTTGGCCGGGGTTAGTGGAATGGAGCAGTACTTC. Translating gives CASSLAGVSGMEQYF.

This chain links TRBV6-5 with TRBJ2-7; TRBD1 aligns across 7 bases. The CDR3 consists of 14 residues. The ends lost 0 bases at V and 3 bases at J; junction bases unmatched: 2. CDR1 is MNHEY, CDR2 SVGAGI, per germline. The CDR3 loop reads CASSYSGQIYEQYF. DNA for the CDR3: TGTGCCAGCAGTTACTCGGGACAGATCTACGAGCAGTACTTC.

The chain carries TRBV23-1 and TRBJ2-7; D not resolved. TRBV23-1 is an ORF, with its function uncertain. Deletions cut 0 bases from V and 1 base from J, with 16 bases between. The CDR3 runs 17 residues. This CDR3 is CASSQSWAAGGSYEQYF. The DNA for the CDR3 is TGCGCCAGCAGTCAATCGTGGGCGGCAGGTGGGTCCTACGAGCAGTACTTC.

With respect to this clone: This specimen includes other DNA sequences encoding the same CDR3. The chain joins TRBV5-1 to TRBJ1-1, with D uncertain. CDR3 size: 14 residues. Germline CDR1 reads SGHRS; CDR2 reads YFSETQ. Trimming pared 2 bases from V and 0 bases from J, leaving 8 bases between. Here the CDR3 reads CASSFTAVNTEAFF. The CDR3 nucleotides are TGCGCCAGCAGCTTCACGGCCGTGAACACTGAAGCTTTCTTT. Full variable domain (rest looked up from reference TRBV5-1 and TRBJ1-1): KAGVTQTPRYLIKTRGQQVTLSCSPISGHRSVSWYQQTPGQGLQFLFEYFSETQRNKGNFPGRFSGRQFSNSRSEMNVSTLELGDSALYLCASSFTAVNTEAFFGQGTRLTVV.

This chain joins TRBV7-9 and TRBJ1-4, with D unclear. The CDR3 sequence is 13 residues long. Germline-derived CDR1 and CDR2 are SEHNR and FQNEAQ (reference sequence). V lost 1 base and J 8 bases, leaving 8 bases between the germline ends. CDR3 loop: CASSLVTPEKLFF. The CDR3 nucleotides are TGTGCCAGCAGCTTAGTAACACCCGAAAAACTGTTTTTT.

This CDR3 reads CASTGLGTDTQYF. Here the CDR3 DNA reads TGTGCCAGCACCGGGCTCGGCACAGATACGCAGTATTTT. This chain links TRBV25-1 with TRBJ2-3, with D hard to call. The CDR3 has 13 residues. CDR1 is MGHDK, CDR2 SYGVNS, per germline. V was clipped by 7 bases and J by 1 base, with 9 bases between them.

This rearrangement joins TRBV5-4 to TRBJ2-1; TRBD1 aligns across 7 bases. V was clipped by 0 bases and J by 3 bases; unmatched bases: 3. CDR3 length equals 15 residues. Germline V lookup: CDR1 SGHNT, CDR2 YYREEE (reference sequence). CDR3 region: CASSLETGDYNEQFF. For the CDR3, the DNA is TGTGCCAGCAGCTTGGAAACAGGGGACTACAATGAGCAGTTCTTC. Full variable domain (rest looked up from reference TRBV5-4 and TRBJ2-1): ETGVTQSPTHLIKTRGQQVTLRCSSQSGHNTVSWYQQALGQGPQFIFQYYREEENGRGNFPPRFSGLQFPNYSSELNVNALELDDSALYLCASSLETGDYNEQFFGPGTRLTVL.

V usage is TRBV7-9 and J usage is TRBJ2-2; either TRBD1 or TRBD2 may fit D (6 bases each). The V and J ends lost 7 bases and 4 bases respectively, with 16 bases between them. CDR3 length: 15 amino acids. Germline loops: CDR1 SEHNR, CDR2 FQNEAQ (reference sequence). CDR3 protein: CASTFRGPGTGELFF. For the CDR3, the DNA is TGTGCCAGCACCTTCCGGGGGCCGGGCACCGGGGAGCTGTTTTTT.

The chain joins TRBV30 to TRBJ2-1; perhaps TRBD2 as D (6 bases). This CDR3 spans 13 amino acids. Germline values: CDR1 GTSNPN, CDR2 SVGIG (reference sequence). Trimming removed 3 bases at V and 12 bases at J, with 18 bases between. DNA of the CDR3: TGTGCCTGGAGGCTAGAACCGAGTAGCGGGCAGTTCTTC. Translated: CAWRLEPSSGQFF.

With respect to this clone: The sample holds other DNA sequences that translate to the same CDR3. The V call is TRBV6-1, the J call TRBJ1-5; D ambiguous. The CDR3 has 15 residues. The V gene's germline CDR1 is MNHNS and CDR2 SASEGT. Trimming shortened V by 3 bases and J by 0 bases, and 9 bases separated the two germline ends. The CDR3 DNA is TGTGCCAGCAGTGAGGGAGGGTTTAGCAATCAGCCCCAGCATTTT. It translates to CASSEGGFSNQPQHF.

A note on this clone: In the same sample, other DNA sequences code for this CDR3. This chain links TRBV5-1 with TRBJ2-1; TRBD2 aligns across 9 bases. The CDR3 is 15 residues long. The germline gives CDR1 SGHRS, CDR2 YFSETQ. Losses at the gene ends were 4 bases for V and 3 bases for J; bases not matched to a gene: 5. The CDR3 sequence: CASSPTSGSYNEQFF. CDR3 DNA sequence: TGCGCCAGCAGCCCGACTAGCGGCAGCTACAATGAGCAGTTCTTC.

The genes are TRBV9 and TRBJ2-7; either TRBD1 or TRBD2 may fit D (5 bases each). The CDR3 spans 14 residues. Germline V CDR1 and CDR2: SGDLS, YYNGEE. The germline V and J ends were trimmed by 4 bases and 2 bases, with 13 bases remaining between them. The CDR3 sequence: CASSPMGTAYEQYF. CDR3 sequence (DNA): TGTGCCAGCAGCCCCATGGGGACCGCCTACGAGCAGTACTTC.

The V gene is TRBV15, the J gene TRBJ1-6; D possibly corresponds to TRBD1 (5 bases). Looked up from germline, CDR1 is LNHNV and CDR2 is YYDKDF (reference sequence). This CDR3 comprises 17 residues. Trimming left V 0 bases short and J 11 bases short, with 20 bases between. The chain's CDR3 is CATSRDTAGTRHPPLHF. The CDR3 nucleotides are TGTGCCACCAGCAGAGATACGGCAGGGACGCGTCACCCACCCCTCCACTTT. Full variable domain (missing parts from reference TRBV15 and TRBJ1-6): DAMVIQNPRYQVTQFGKPVTLSCSQTLNHNVMYWYQQKSSQAPKLLFHYYDKDFNNEADTPDNFQSRRPNTSFCFLDIRSPGLGDTAMYLCATSRDTAGTRHPPLHFGNGTRLTVT.

The rearrangement links TRBV18 to TRBJ1-6; D remains unclear. The CDR3 is 15 amino acids. The germline V gene encodes CDR1 KGHSH and CDR2 LQKENI. V was trimmed by 3 bases and J by 6 bases, leaving 12 bases between them. CDR3 region: CASSPGLLLNSPLHF. CDR3 nucleotide sequence: TGTGCCAGCTCACCCGGACTCTTACTTAATTCACCCCTCCACTTT.

This clone was counted once. The V gene is TRBV7-2, the J gene TRBJ2-7; D perhaps matches TRBD1 (5 bases). V shed 0 bases and J shed 4 bases, with 13 bases lying between them. Germline V gene lookup returns CDR1 SGHTA and CDR2 FQGNSA. This CDR3 comprises 15 residues. The CDR3 DNA follows: TGTGCCAGCAGCTTAGCGGTGTCAGGGCGGTACGAGCAGTACTTC. This sequence encodes CASSLAVSGRYEQYF.

The chain recombines TRBV7-9 with TRBJ2-3; D ambiguous. Germline V gives CDR1 SEHNR, CDR2 FQNEAQ (reference sequence). Trimming took 1 base from V and 6 from J, leaving 11 bases between them. This CDR3 contains 14 residues. The CDR3 nucleotides are TGTGCCAGCAGCTTAGGCGCGGCGGCGGATACGCAGTATTTT. Amino acids: CASSLGAAADTQYF.

The V call is TRBV6-5, the J call TRBJ2-1; D is unresolved. Germline V gene lookup returns CDR1 MNHEY and CDR2 SVGAGI. Trimming shortened V by 5 bases and J by 8 bases, and 19 bases separated the two germline ends. The CDR3 spans 15 residues. The CDR3 sequence: CASSRTGPLYDEQFF. As DNA, the CDR3 is TGTGCCAGCAGTCGGACCGGGCCCCTATACGATGAGCAGTTCTTC.